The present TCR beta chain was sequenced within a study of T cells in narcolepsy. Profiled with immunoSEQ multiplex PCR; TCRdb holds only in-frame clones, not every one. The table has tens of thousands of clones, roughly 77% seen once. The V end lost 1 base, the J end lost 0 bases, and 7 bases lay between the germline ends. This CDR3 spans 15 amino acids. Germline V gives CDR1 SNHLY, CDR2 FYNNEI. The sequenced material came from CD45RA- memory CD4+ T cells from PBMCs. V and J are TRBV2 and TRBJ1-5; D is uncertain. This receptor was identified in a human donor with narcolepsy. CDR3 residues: CASSEGGYSNQPQHF. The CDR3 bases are TGTGCCAGCAGTGAAGGGGGTTATAGCAATCAGCCCCAGCATTTT.